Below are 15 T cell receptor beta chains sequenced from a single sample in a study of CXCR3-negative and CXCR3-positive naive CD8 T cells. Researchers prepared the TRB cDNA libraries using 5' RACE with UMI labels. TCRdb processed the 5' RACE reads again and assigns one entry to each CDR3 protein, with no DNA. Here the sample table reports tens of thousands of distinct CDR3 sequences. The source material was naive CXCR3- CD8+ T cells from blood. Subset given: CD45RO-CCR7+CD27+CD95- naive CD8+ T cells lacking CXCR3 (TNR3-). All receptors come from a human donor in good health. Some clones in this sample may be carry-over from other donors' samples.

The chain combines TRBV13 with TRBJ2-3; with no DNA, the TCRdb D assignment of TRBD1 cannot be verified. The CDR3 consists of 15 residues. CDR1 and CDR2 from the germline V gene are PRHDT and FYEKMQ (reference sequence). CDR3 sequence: CASSPEGGGPNTQYF.

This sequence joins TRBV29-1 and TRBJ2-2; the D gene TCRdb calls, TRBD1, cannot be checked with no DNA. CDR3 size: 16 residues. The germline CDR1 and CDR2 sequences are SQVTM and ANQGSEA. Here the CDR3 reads CSLSGDRGRDTGELFF.

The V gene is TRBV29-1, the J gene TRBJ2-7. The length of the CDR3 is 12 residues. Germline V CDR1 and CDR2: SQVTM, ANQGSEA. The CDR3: CSVEDTPYEQYF.

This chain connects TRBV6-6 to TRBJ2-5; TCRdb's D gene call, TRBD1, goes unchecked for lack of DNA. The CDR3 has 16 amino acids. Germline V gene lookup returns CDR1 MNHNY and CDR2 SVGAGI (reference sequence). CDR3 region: CASCYLQPTDQETQYF.

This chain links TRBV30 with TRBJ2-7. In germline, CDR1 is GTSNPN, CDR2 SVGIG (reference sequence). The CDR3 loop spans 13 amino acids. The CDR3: CAWSEYSTYEQYF.

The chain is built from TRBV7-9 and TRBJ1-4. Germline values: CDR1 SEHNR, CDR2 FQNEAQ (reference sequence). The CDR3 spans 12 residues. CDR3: CASSHVGEKLFF.

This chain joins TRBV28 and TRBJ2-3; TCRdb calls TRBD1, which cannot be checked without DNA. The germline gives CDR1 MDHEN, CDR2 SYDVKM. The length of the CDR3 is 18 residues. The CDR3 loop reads CASSLPEDRDGFADTQYF.

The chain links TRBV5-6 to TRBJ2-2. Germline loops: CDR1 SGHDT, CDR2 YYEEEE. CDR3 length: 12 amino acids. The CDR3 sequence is CASSEYTGELFF.

The CDR3 loop is CASSGTSAQETQYF. The chain has TRBV6-2 or TRBV6-3 and TRBJ2-5; without DNA, the TCRdb call of TRBD2 cannot be checked. The CDR3 totals 14 residues. CDR1 and CDR2 (germline): MNHEY, SVGEGT.

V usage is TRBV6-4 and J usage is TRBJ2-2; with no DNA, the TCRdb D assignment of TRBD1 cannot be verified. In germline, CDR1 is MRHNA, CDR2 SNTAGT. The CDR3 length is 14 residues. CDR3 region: CASSDWPGTGELFF.

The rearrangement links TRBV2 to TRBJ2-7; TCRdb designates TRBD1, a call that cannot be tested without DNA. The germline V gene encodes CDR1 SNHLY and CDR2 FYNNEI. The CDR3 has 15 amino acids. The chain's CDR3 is CASSGFGKDPYEQYF.

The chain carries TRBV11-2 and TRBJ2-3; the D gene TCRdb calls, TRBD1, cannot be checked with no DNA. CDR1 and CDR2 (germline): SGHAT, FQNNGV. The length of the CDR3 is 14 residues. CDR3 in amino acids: CASDRAEHTDTQYF. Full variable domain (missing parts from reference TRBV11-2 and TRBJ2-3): EAGVAQSPRYKIIEKRQSVAFWCNPISGHATLYWYQQILGQGPKLLIQFQNNGVVDDSQLPKDRFSAERLKGVDSTLKIQPAKLEDSAVYLCASDRAEHTDTQYFGPGTRLTVL.

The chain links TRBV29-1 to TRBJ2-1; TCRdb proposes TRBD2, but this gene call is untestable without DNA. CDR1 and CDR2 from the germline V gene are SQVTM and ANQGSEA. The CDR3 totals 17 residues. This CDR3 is CSVEGVGLAGEVNEQFF.

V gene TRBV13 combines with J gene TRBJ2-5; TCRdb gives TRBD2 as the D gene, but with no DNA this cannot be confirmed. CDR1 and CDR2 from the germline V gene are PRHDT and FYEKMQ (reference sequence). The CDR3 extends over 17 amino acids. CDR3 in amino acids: CASSPGLAGALEETQYF. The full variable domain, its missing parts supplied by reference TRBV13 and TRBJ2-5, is AAGVIQSPRHLIKEKRETATLKCYPIPRHDTVYWYQQGPGQDPQFLISFYEKMQSDKGSIPDRFSAQQFSDYHSELNMSSLELGDSALYFCASSPGLAGALEETQYFGPGTRLLVL.

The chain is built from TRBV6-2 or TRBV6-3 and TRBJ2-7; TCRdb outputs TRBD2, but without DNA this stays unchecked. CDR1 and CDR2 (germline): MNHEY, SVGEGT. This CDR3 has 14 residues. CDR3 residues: CASSYTGTRYEQYF.